This TCR beta chain was profiled in a study of graft-versus-host responses after intestinal transplantation. Study details: Those transplanted obtained multivisceral, liver-intestinal, or isolated intestinal grafts.

To note about this clone: Its antigen is not known.

Clones were read by immunoSEQ multiplex PCR, and TCRdb kept only the in-frame ones, dropping some. This table has 60,000 to 65,000 clones, more than 90% appearing once. This CDR3 is built from 17 residues. Trimming stripped 1 base from V and 0 bases from J, with 13 bases between. In germline, CDR1 is LNHDA, CDR2 SQIVND (reference sequence). Findings and limits, study-wide: Circulating GvH clones peaking coincided with falling HvG clones soon after transplant.

This specimen consisted of unstimulated CD8+ T cells sorted from spleen or lymph node cells, obtained before transplant. The chain has TRBV19 and TRBJ2-1; possibly TRBD1 for D (5 bases). The source of this sequence is a human donor who was the organ donor for an intestinal transplant. The CDR3 DNA reads TGTGCCAGTAGTATAGGCTCAGGGCCCCGCTCCTACAATGAGCAGTTCTTC. It is translated as CASSIGSGPRSYNEQFF.